These 31 T cell receptor beta chains came from one sample sequenced in a study of blood T cell repertoires in COVID-19. The protocol was immunoSEQ multiplex PCR, while the TCRdb copy is restricted to in-frame clones and leaves out a portion. The sample has approximately 340,000 clones, 83% seen once. The sequenced sample consisted of peripheral blood. Receptors originate from a man aged 25 to 40 with active or convalescent COVID-19.

The chain joins TRBV18 to TRBJ2-5, with TRBD1 matching over 11 bases. With V trimmed by 3 bases and J by 5 bases, 2 bases remained unmatched. Germline loops: CDR1 KGHSH, CDR2 LQKENI. This CDR3 contains 14 residues. The CDR3 DNA reads as TGTGCCAGCTCACCGGGACAGGGGGATGAGACCCAGTACTTC. Protein sequence: CASSPGQGDETQYF. The full variable domain, its missing parts supplied by reference TRBV18 and TRBJ2-5, is NAGVMQNPRHLVRRRGQEARLRCSPMKGHSHVYWYRQLPEEGLKFMVYLQKENIIDESGMPKERFSAEFPKEGPSILRIQQVVRGDSAAYFCASSPGQGDETQYFGPGTRLLVL.

This clone was detected once. CDR3 residues: CASSYGGRANTGELFF. The CDR3 nucleotides are TGTGCCAGCAGTTACGGCGGGAGGGCGAACACCGGGGAGCTGTTTTTT. The V gene is TRBV27, the J gene TRBJ2-2; 9 nucleotides match TRBD2. V shed 4 bases, J shed 0 bases, and the junction held 3 bases outside the gene matches. The length of the CDR3 is 16 residues. Germline V gives CDR1 MNHEY, CDR2 SMNVEV (reference sequence).

This sequence joins TRBV4-3 and TRBJ2-7; 9 bases line up with TRBD1. CDR3 length: 17 residues. J lost 0 bases, V lost 4 bases, and 10 bases had no gene match. Germline CDR1 LGHNA, CDR2 YSLEER. CDR3 in amino acids: CASSLYSGTGSSYEQYF. For the CDR3, the DNA is TGCGCCAGCAGCCTTTACTCAGGGACAGGGTCCTCCTACGAGCAGTACTTC.

In its sample, this clone was seen once. This chain links TRBV20-1 with TRBJ2-1; D not resolved. V lost 0 bases and J 8 bases, leaving 5 bases between the germline ends. Germline lookup yields CDR1 DFQATT and CDR2 SNEGSKA (reference sequence). The CDR3 contains 11 residues. Written as DNA, the CDR3 is TGCAGTGCTAGAGATGGCCATGAGCAGTTCTTC. This codes for CSARDGHEQFF.

The rearrangement links TRBV3-1 (or the pseudogene TRBV3-2) to TRBJ1-2; D is uncertain. The CDR3 is 13 amino acids. The ends were cut back, 2 bases at V and 8 bases at J, with 12 bases in the middle. CDR1 and CDR2 (germline): LGHDT, YNNKEL (reference sequence). CDR3 DNA sequence: TGTGCCAGCAGCCAAAACAGTCACGCCGGCTACACCTTC. Amino acids: CASSQNSHAGYTF.

This sequence joins TRBV7-3 and TRBJ1-1, with 9 bases matching TRBD1. Germline loops: CDR1 SGHTA, CDR2 FQGTGA. The CDR3 spans 14 residues. The V gene end was trimmed by 5 bases and the J gene end by 2 bases; junction bases not matched to a gene: 3. The CDR3 reads CASSLQGANTEAFF. DNA of the CDR3: TGTGCCAGCAGCCTACAGGGGGCCAACACTGAAGCTTTCTTT.

The CDR3 DNA follows: TGTGCCAGCAGTGATGACAGCCAACTTGAAGCTTTCTTT. Its translation: CASSDDSQLEAFF. The chain has TRBV2 and TRBJ1-1; possibly TRBD1 for D (5 bases). Per the germline V gene, CDR1 is SNHLY and CDR2 is FYNNEI. V lost 3 bases and J lost 7, with 12 bases in between. This CDR3 has 13 residues.

V gene TRBV19 combines with J gene TRBJ1-1, with D possibly TRBD1 on 6 matching bases. CDR1 is LNHDA and CDR2 is SQIVND in the germline V gene (reference sequence). Deletions cut 6 bases from V and 4 bases from J, with 12 bases between. This CDR3 has 13 residues. The CDR3 sequence: CASSFRGGTEAFF. Written as DNA, the CDR3 is TGTGCCAGTAGCTTCAGGGGTGGCACTGAAGCTTTCTTT.

This chain links TRBV9 with TRBJ2-3; TRBD2 aligns across 9 bases. Per germline, CDR1 SGDLS and CDR2 YYNGEE. The CDR3 is 15 residues long. Trimming took 4 bases from V and 4 from J; bases not matched to a gene: 7. The CDR3 reads CASSLTSGSSDTQYF. The CDR3 nucleotides read TGTGCCAGCAGCTTGACTAGCGGTAGTTCAGATACGCAGTATTTT.

The chain combines TRBV7-3 with TRBJ2-2; TRBD1 agrees at 8 bases. The germline CDR1 and CDR2 sequences are SGHTA and FQGTGA. The ends lost 5 bases at V and 3 bases at J; junction bases unmatched: 2. The CDR3 contains 14 residues. The CDR3: CASSLDRDTGELFF. DNA for the CDR3: TGTGCCAGCAGCCTGGACAGGGACACCGGGGAGCTGTTTTTT. Based on the CDR3 plus reference TRBV7-3 and TRBJ2-2, the full variable domain is GAGVSQTPSNKVTEKGKYVELRCDPISGHTALYWYRQSLGQGPEFLIYFQGTGAADDSGLPNDRFFAVRPEGSVSTLKIQRTERGDSAVYLCASSLDRDTGELFFGEGSRLTVL.

In DNA, the CDR3 is TGTGCCAGCACCCAGGGGAGGGGCGGGTCAGATACGCAGTATTTT. Its translation is CASTQGRGGSDTQYF. V usage is TRBV28 and J usage is TRBJ2-3, with a tentative D call TRBD2 (7 bases). Per the germline V gene, CDR1 is MDHEN and CDR2 is SYDVKM. Trimming cost V 7 bases and J 4 bases, with 18 bases left between them. The CDR3 sequence is 15 residues long.

This clone appeared once. This chain uses TRBV28 with TRBJ1-4, with a tentative D call TRBD1 (5 bases). The V gene lost 2 bases and the J gene lost 0 bases, with 25 bases spanning the gap. Germline values: CDR1 MDHEN, CDR2 SYDVKM. The CDR3 sequence is 21 residues long. The CDR3 spells CASSLALNRQLGYATNEKLFF. The CDR3 DNA sequence: TGTGCCAGCAGTTTAGCGCTAAATCGACAGTTGGGCTATGCAACTAATGAAAAACTGTTTTTT.

CDR3 bases: TGTGCCAGCAGTTACTCCATGGGAGGGAGAGAAAACACCATATATTTT. This codes for CASSYSMGGRENTIYF. This chain uses TRBV6-6 with TRBJ1-3; D is undetermined. The V and J ends lost 0 bases and 6 bases respectively, with 15 bases between them. Germline V CDR1 and CDR2: MNHNY, SVGAGI (reference sequence). The CDR3 loop spans 16 amino acids.

The rearrangement uses TRBV7-9 and TRBJ2-7, with TRBD1 identical over 7 bases. Germline-derived CDR1 and CDR2 are SEHNR and FQNEAQ (reference sequence). The V gene end was trimmed by 4 bases and the J gene end by 7 bases; junction bases not matched to a gene: 4. The CDR3 runs to 12 residues. The CDR3 is CASSSTGEEQYF. CDR3 coding DNA: TGTGCCAGCAGCTCAACAGGGGAAGAGCAGTACTTC.

The gene calls are TRBV5-1 and TRBJ1-3, with D possibly TRBD1 on 5 matching bases. The V gene lost 2 bases and the J gene lost 3 bases, with 12 bases spanning the gap. The CDR3 is made up of 15 amino acids. The V gene's germline CDR1 is SGHRS and CDR2 YFSETQ. For the CDR3, the DNA is TGCGCCAGCAGCTTCTCGGGGGGGATTGGAAACACCATATATTTT. It encodes CASSFSGGIGNTIYF.

The chain couples TRBV11-3 to TRBJ2-7; 9 bases fit TRBD1. V shed 1 base and J 0 bases; nucleotides not matched to a gene: 4. CDR3 size: 16 residues. Per the germline V gene, CDR1 is SGHNT and CDR2 is YENEEA. CDR3 in amino acids: CASSLVRTGASYEQYF. In DNA, the CDR3 is TGTGCCAGCAGCTTAGTTCGGACAGGGGCCTCCTACGAGCAGTACTTC.

The chain couples TRBV5-4 to TRBJ2-3; weak D call: TRBD2 (5 bases). The CDR3 spans 13 residues. V was pared by 1 base and J by 3 bases, with 6 bases between. CDR1 and CDR2 from the germline V gene are SGHNT and YYREEE (reference sequence). The CDR3 DNA sequence: TGTGCCAGCAGCTTGCGGGGTACAGATACGCAGTATTTT. Its translation: CASSLRGTDTQYF.

This clone was detected once. The gene calls are TRBV30 and TRBJ1-2, with no clear D. Per germline, CDR1 GTSNPN and CDR2 SVGIG (reference sequence). This CDR3 contains 11 residues. V lost 8 bases to trimming and J lost 7 bases, with 14 bases between them. DNA of the CDR3: TGTGCCACATTCCTAGTCTCTGGCTACACCTTC. Amino acid sequence: CATFLVSGYTF.

J is TRBJ1-6 and V is TRBV7-2; no firm D call. V lost 4 bases to trimming and J lost 7 bases, with 8 bases between them. Germline V gives CDR1 SGHTA, CDR2 FQGNSA. This CDR3 comprises 13 residues. CDR3 in DNA: TGTGCCAGCAGCTCGGGTGTCAATTCACCCCTCCACTTT. Protein product: CASSSGVNSPLHF.

The CDR3 DNA follows: TGTGCCAGTAGTGGGGGGACTAGCGGGGCCACAGATACGCAGTATTTT. Residues: CASSGGTSGATDTQYF. The rearrangement joins TRBV19 to TRBJ2-3, with 13 bases that match TRBD2. The germline V gene encodes CDR1 LNHDA and CDR2 SQIVND (reference sequence). Unmatched junction bases numbered 4, after V lost 5 bases and J lost 2 bases. The CDR3 covers 16 residues.

The chain recombines TRBV19 with TRBJ2-3, with D possibly TRBD1 on 5 matching bases. The CDR3 is 14 residues long. V shed 1 base and J shed 4 bases, with 9 bases lying between them. Germline lookup yields CDR1 LNHDA and CDR2 SQIVND (reference sequence). CDR3 coding DNA: TGTGCCAGTAGTATAGTGGCAGGGTCAGATACGCAGTATTTT. Its translation is CASSIVAGSDTQYF. Supplemented by reference TRBV19 and TRBJ2-3, the full variable domain reads DGGITQSPKYLFRKEGQNVTLSCEQNLNHDAMYWYRQDPGQGLRLIYYSQIVNDFQKGDIAEGYSVSREKKESFPLTVTSAQKNPTAFYLCASSIVAGSDTQYFGPGTRLTVL.

This clone was seen a single time. This chain connects TRBV6-1 to TRBJ2-1; 11 positions agree with TRBD2. V dropped 3 bases and J dropped 9; count of bases not matched to a gene: 7. Germline V gene sequence: CDR1 MNHNS, CDR2 SASEGT. The CDR3 is 15 residues long. The CDR3, as DNA: TGTGCCAGCAGTGATAGCGGGGGGGCTAGCGGTGAGCAGTTCTTC. Its protein product is CASSDSGGASGEQFF.

The chain joins TRBV12-3 or TRBV12-4 to TRBJ1-3, with D unresolved. This CDR3 is built from 13 residues. V was pared by 6 bases and J by 2 bases, with 8 bases between. Written as DNA, the CDR3 is TGTGCCAGCAGAAGCACGGCTGGAAACACCATATATTTT. Translated: CASRSTAGNTIYF.

CDR3 DNA sequence: TGTGCCAGTAGCCGAGAGGGGCTAGCGGGGGGCCTGAACACCGGGGAGCTGTTTTTT. It codes for CASSREGLAGGLNTGELFF. The gene calls are TRBV19 and TRBJ2-2; 11 bases agree with TRBD2. V trimming: 6 bases; J trimming: 1 base; junction bases outside the gene matches: 13. The CDR3 totals 19 residues. Germline CDR1 LNHDA, CDR2 SQIVND (reference sequence).

The CDR3 region is CASMERGMNYEQYF. In DNA, the CDR3 is TGTGCCAGTATGGAACGGGGAATGAACTACGAGCAGTACTTC. The rearrangement links TRBV19 to TRBJ2-7; D perhaps matches TRBD2 (5 bases). The V and J ends lost 7 bases and 3 bases respectively, with 16 bases between them. The CDR3 sequence is 14 residues long. Germline values: CDR1 LNHDA, CDR2 SQIVND (reference sequence). Based on the CDR3 plus reference TRBV19 and TRBJ2-7, the full variable domain is DGGITQSPKYLFRKEGQNVTLSCEQNLNHDAMYWYRQDPGQGLRLIYYSQIVNDFQKGDIAEGYSVSREKKESFPLTVTSAQKNPTAFYLCASMERGMNYEQYFGPGTRLTVT.

V and J are TRBV7-3 and TRBJ2-7; D not resolved. Deletions cut 1 base from V and 5 bases from J, with 12 bases between. The CDR3 has 14 residues. Germline-derived CDR1 and CDR2 are SGHTA and FQGTGA. CDR3 in DNA: TGTGCCAGCAGCTTAATCCCCGGTTCGGACGAGCAGTACTTC. Translating it yields CASSLIPGSDEQYF.

The chain combines TRBV6-2 or TRBV6-3 with TRBJ2-3, with TRBD2 as a possible D gene (5 bases). This CDR3 contains 14 residues. Per the germline V gene, CDR1 is MNHEY and CDR2 is SVGEGT. V was trimmed by 5 bases and J by 4 bases, leaving 13 bases between them. CDR3 region: CASSPTRGADTQYF. CDR3 DNA sequence: TGTGCCAGCAGTCCCACCCGGGGAGCAGATACGCAGTATTTT.

This clone was counted many times. This sequence joins TRBV6-5 and TRBJ2-5, with D possibly matching TRBD1 (5 bases). With 2 bases removed from V and 4 bases from J, the gap between germline ends came to 17 bases. Looked up from germline, CDR1 is MNHEY and CDR2 is SVGAGI. This CDR3 has 16 residues. In DNA, the CDR3 is TGTGCCAGCAGTTACGGGGCCACGGTGGCGTTAGAGACCCAGTACTTC. Translation: CASSYGATVALETQYF.

The chain joins TRBV4-3 to TRBJ2-1; 9 nucleotides line up with TRBD2. CDR1 LGHNA and CDR2 YSLEER come from the germline V gene. Unmatched junction bases numbered 5, after V lost 0 bases and J lost 5 bases. The CDR3 runs 16 residues. The CDR3 DNA reads TGCGCCAGCAGCCAAGAAGGCGGGAGGGCCCACAATGAGCAGTTCTTC. This codes for CASSQEGGRAHNEQFF.

This chain uses TRBV15 with TRBJ1-3; 8 bases are shared with TRBD1. CDR1 and CDR2 from the germline V gene are LNHNV and YYDKDF (reference sequence). CDR3 size: 15 residues. The V gene end was trimmed by 6 bases and the J gene end by 2 bases; junction bases not matched to a gene: 6. CDR3 in amino acids: CATRPPGQAGNTIYF. In nucleotides, the CDR3 is TGTGCCACCAGGCCTCCGGGACAGGCTGGAAACACCATATATTTT. Combining the CDR3 with reference TRBV15 and TRBJ1-3 gives the whole variable domain DAMVIQNPRYQVTQFGKPVTLSCSQTLNHNVMYWYQQKSSQAPKLLFHYYDKDFNNEADTPDNFQSRRPNTSFCFLDIRSPGLGDTAMYLCATRPPGQAGNTIYFGEGSWLTVV.

The V and J genes are TRBV28 and TRBJ1-4; D not certain. Trimming took off 2 bases at V and 8 bases at J, with 9 bases between the two ends. The CDR3 length is 13 residues. CDR1 is MDHEN, CDR2 SYDVKM, per germline. The CDR3 loop is CASSLAGSEKLFF. In DNA, the CDR3 is TGTGCCAGCAGTTTAGCGGGATCGGAAAAACTGTTTTTT.